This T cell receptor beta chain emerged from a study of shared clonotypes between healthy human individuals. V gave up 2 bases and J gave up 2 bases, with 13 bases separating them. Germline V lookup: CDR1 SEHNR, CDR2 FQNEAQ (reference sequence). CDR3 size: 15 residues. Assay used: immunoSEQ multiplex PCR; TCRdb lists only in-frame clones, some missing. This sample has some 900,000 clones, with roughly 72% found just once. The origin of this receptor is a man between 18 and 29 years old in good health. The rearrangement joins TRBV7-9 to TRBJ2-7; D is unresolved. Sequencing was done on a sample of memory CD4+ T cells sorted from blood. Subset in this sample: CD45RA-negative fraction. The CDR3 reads CASSLSVGTTYEQYF. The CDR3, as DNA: TGTGCCAGCAGCTTATCCGTCGGCACCACCTACGAGCAGTACTTC.